What follows are 9 T cell receptor beta chains derived from one specimen sequenced in a study of identical twins. TCRdb reprocessed the 5' RACE reads with MiXCR, giving one entry per CDR3 protein. This table holds 1.5 million to 2 million distinct CDR3 sequences, around a third found once. The sequenced sample was cord blood. The origin of the receptors is a newborn girl in good health.

The gene calls are TRBV6-1 and TRBJ1-3, with D perhaps matching TRBD1 (5 bases). In germline, CDR1 is MNHNS, CDR2 SASEGT. This CDR3 region has 15 residues. Trimming took 2 bases from V and 4 from J, leaving 12 bases between them. CDR3 sequence reads: CASSELRGSGNTIYF. DNA for the CDR3: TGTGCCAGCAGTGAACTCCGGGGGTCGGGAAACACCATATATTTT.

The chain carries TRBV3-1 and TRBJ1-2; D might be TRBD1 (5 bases). CDR3 length: 15 amino acids. Trimming removed 3 bases from V and 6 bases from J, with 17 bases in between. Germline CDR1 and CDR2: LGHDT and YNNKEL (reference sequence). Here the CDR3 reads CASSQNARGKDGYTF. The CDR3 nucleotides read TGTGCCAGCAGCCAGAATGCGAGGGGTAAGGATGGCTACACCTTC.

The V and J genes are TRBV3-1 and TRBJ1-1, with unresolved D. Germline V lookup: CDR1 LGHDT, CDR2 YNNKEL (reference sequence). The CDR3 loop spans 16 amino acids. V lost 0 bases and J 0 bases, leaving 11 bases between the germline ends. The CDR3 nucleotides are TGTGCCAGCAGCCAAGAATGGCAGCTACTGAACACTGAAGCTTTCTTT. It codes for CASSQEWQLLNTEAFF.

The chain has TRBV2 and TRBJ2-3; TRBD2 agrees at 9 bases. Germline CDR1 reads SNHLY; CDR2 reads FYNNEI. This CDR3 contains 15 residues. V lost 6 bases to trimming and J lost 3 bases; unmatched junction nucleotides: 7. The chain's CDR3 is CASRSASGVTDTQYF. The CDR3 DNA is TGTGCCAGCAGGTCGGCTAGCGGGGTTACAGATACGCAGTATTTT.

This clonotype has a handful of counts. The chain carries TRBV15 and TRBJ2-5, with D unclear. Trimming pared 0 bases from V and 12 bases from J, leaving 14 bases between. The CDR3 runs 13 residues. Per the germline V gene, CDR1 is LNHNV and CDR2 is YYDKDF (reference sequence). The CDR3 spells CATSRDKEAPEYF. CDR3 coding DNA: TGTGCCACCAGCAGAGATAAGGAAGCTCCGGAGTACTTC.

This clonotype was seen only a few times. The rearrangement links TRBV12-3 or TRBV12-4 to TRBJ1-1; 11 bases line up with TRBD1. The V and J ends lost 7 bases and 1 base, in that order; junction bases with no gene match: 8. The CDR3 length is 16 residues. This chain's CDR3 is CASTPNGQGANTEAFF. DNA of the CDR3: TGTGCCAGCACCCCAAACGGACAGGGGGCGAACACTGAAGCTTTCTTT.

The V gene is TRBV14, the J gene TRBJ2-7, with 7 bases identical to TRBD2. The V gene end was trimmed by 0 bases and the J gene end by 7 bases; junction bases not matched to a gene: 12. This CDR3 has 16 residues. In germline, CDR1 is SGHDN, CDR2 FVKESK. The CDR3 sequence is CASSQDGGTTYNEQYF. CDR3 DNA: TGTGCCAGCAGCCAAGATGGTGGGACTACTTACAATGAGCAGTACTTC.

As for this clonotype: A junction boundary mismatches the germline segment, possibly from a read error. The chain is built from TRBV7-2 and TRBJ2-5; unclear D gene. The CDR3 consists of 16 residues. Looked up from germline, CDR1 is SGHTA and CDR2 is FQGNSA. DNA of the CDR3: TGTGCCAGCAGCTTAGTCGGAACGACGAAAAAAGAGACCCGGTACTTC. Protein sequence: CASSLVGTTKKETRYF.

The chain is built from TRBV6-1 and TRBJ2-7; unclear D gene. This CDR3 comprises 17 residues. V was shortened by 0 bases and J by 0 bases, with 15 bases between the two germline ends. In germline, CDR1 is MNHNS, CDR2 SASEGT. DNA of the CDR3: TGTGCCAGCAGTGAAGCGAGGCCGGCGGCAGCCTCCTACGAGCAGTACTTC. This translates into CASSEARPAAASYEQYF.